This TCR beta chain originates from a study of T cell responses to AZD1222 COVID-19 vaccine. This clone was counted a few times. The antigen remains unidentified. Study-level results: None of the repertoires were sampled until the peak T cell response had passed.

Assay: immunoSEQ multiplex PCR; the TCRdb copy retains only in-frame clones and omits some. This sample yields some 150,000 clones, of which roughly nine tenths are seen a single time; 5.5% to 6% belongs to the top ten. There are 11 residues in the CDR3. Trimming cost V 5 bases and J 10 bases, with 11 bases left between them. From germline, CDR1 is LNHDA and CDR2 SQIVND (reference sequence). The sequencing here drew on peripheral blood, taken on day 0 of MenACWY control vaccination. The J gene is TRBJ1-1, the V gene TRBV19; the D is unclear. The TCR comes from an adult in good health. This chain's CDR3 is CASSLQAGAFF. The CDR3 DNA sequence: TGTGCCAGTAGTCTTCAGGCGGGAGCTTTCTTT.